This TCR beta chain emerged from a study of blood T cell repertoires in COVID-19. The overall study: Specimens from acute and convalescent COVID-19 originated in the United States, Italy and Spain.

Authors' processing steps: Amplification from reference gene primers served as the basis for estimated nucleated cell counts. Clones were read by immunoSEQ multiplex PCR, and TCRdb kept only the in-frame ones, dropping some. Clone size and the V and J calls come from that table; the DNA yielded D and trimming. Of 300,000 to 400,000 clones detected, 89% appear once; the ten largest clones hold around 3%. The Seattle site enrolled patients during active infection and followed them longitudinally. The V end was cut by 4 bases, the J end by 5 bases, with 6 bases between. Per the germline V gene, CDR1 is SGHKS and CDR2 is YYEKEE (reference sequence). The CDR3 consists of 12 residues.

This chain joins TRBV5-5 and TRBJ2-2, with a weak D call TRBD2 (6 bases). The receptor was derived from a woman between 25 and 40 years old with COVID-19, enrolled during active disease. The sequenced sample consisted of peripheral blood. CDR3 residues: CASSRGTGELFF. In DNA form, the CDR3 reads TGTGCCAGCAGCCGGGGGACCGGGGAGCTGTTTTTT.